This entry lists 16 T cell receptor beta chains sequenced from one sample in a study of CXCR3-negative and CXCR3-positive naive CD8 T cells. Study findings and constraints: CXCR3-positive naive cells had more hydrophobic TRB CDR3s than CXCR3-negative naive cells.

These receptors have no identified antigens. The TRB cDNA libraries were prepared by 5' RACE with UMI labels. Reanalyzing the 5' RACE reads, TCRdb keeps one entry per CDR3 protein, without DNA. The table lists roughly 59,000 distinct CDR3 sequences. Sequences were obtained from naive CXCR3+ CD8+ T cells from blood. Subset of the sample: CD45RO-CCR7+CD27+CD95- naive CD8+ T cells expressing CXCR3 (TNR3+). These receptors were collected from a human donor in good health. Some clones in this sample may be carry-over from other donors' samples.

V is TRBV29-1 and J is TRBJ1-1; the D call of TRBD1 rests on TCRdb alone, since no DNA is present to check it. CDR3 length equals 14 residues. Per germline, CDR1 SQVTM and CDR2 ANQGSEA. CDR3 protein: CSVWTGDPNTEAFF.

The gene calls are TRBV27 and TRBJ2-7; TCRdb's assignment of TRBD1 cannot be checked, as there is no DNA. The CDR3 runs 12 residues. Germline CDR1 is MNHEY and CDR2 is SMNVEV (reference sequence). The CDR3 region is CASRQGGYEQYF.

The rearrangement uses TRBV29-1 and TRBJ2-7; with no DNA, the TCRdb D assignment of TRBD1 cannot be verified. The CDR3 length is 11 residues. Germline-derived CDR1 and CDR2 are SQVTM and ANQGSEA. CDR3 sequence reads: CSATGGYEQYF.

The chain employs TRBV6-6 and TRBJ2-3; as DNA is missing, the TRBD1 call by TCRdb cannot be tested. The CDR3 has 14 residues. The germline V gene has CDR1 MNHNY and CDR2 SVGAGI (reference sequence). The CDR3 loop is CASKGQGALDTQYF.

The V call is TRBV29-1, the J call TRBJ2-2; TCRdb calls TRBD1, which cannot be checked without DNA. Germline V gene data show CDR1 as SQVTM and CDR2 as ANQGSEA. CDR3 length equals 13 residues. The CDR3 loop is CSGRQGNTGELFF.

V and J are TRBV29-1 and TRBJ2-5; as DNA is missing, the TRBD1 call by TCRdb cannot be tested. This CDR3 is 16 amino acids long. Germline V CDR1 and CDR2: SQVTM, ANQGSEA. CDR3: CSVDVLAGDQMETQYF.

The chain carries TRBV12-3 or TRBV12-4 and TRBJ2-3; the D gene TCRdb calls, TRBD1, cannot be checked with no DNA. This CDR3 has 15 residues. The CDR3 loop reads CASSPPDRPGHTQYF.

This chain uses TRBV5-1 with TRBJ2-2; TCRdb indicates TRBD1, and absent DNA this call remains unverified. Looked up from germline, CDR1 is SGHRS and CDR2 is YFSETQ. The CDR3 has 16 residues. CDR3: CASSLAGQGATGELFF.

The chain joins TRBV29-1 to TRBJ2-7. CDR3 length equals 13 residues. CDR1 is SQVTM, CDR2 ANQGSEA, per germline. This CDR3 is CSADTTDSYEQYF.

The genes are TRBV20-1 and TRBJ2-1; the D gene TCRdb calls, TRBD2, cannot be checked with no DNA. Germline CDR1 reads DFQATT; CDR2 reads SNEGSKA (reference sequence). This CDR3 region has 15 residues. CDR3: CSARDDSGAYNEQFF.

The genes are TRBV20-1 and TRBJ1-1. Germline CDR1 DFQATT, CDR2 SNEGSKA (reference sequence). This CDR3 comprises 13 residues. CDR3 in amino acids: CSASGSLYTEAFF.

The chain recombines TRBV28 with TRBJ1-1. Germline assignment: CDR1 MDHEN and CDR2 SYDVKM. The CDR3 contains 15 residues. The CDR3 is CASSLLAGWSTEAFF.

The genes are TRBV5-1 and TRBJ2-1; the TCRdb D gene call, TRBD1, has no DNA to confirm it. Germline V gives CDR1 SGHRS, CDR2 YFSETQ. This CDR3 contains 16 residues. CDR3 loop: CASSLEWTGGYNEQFF.

The chain has TRBV2 and TRBJ2-3; the D call from TCRdb, TRBD1, cannot be confirmed without DNA. Germline-derived CDR1 and CDR2 are SNHLY and FYNNEI. The CDR3 is 17 amino acids. The CDR3 loop reads CASSGVKGTGGSDTQYF.

V is TRBV29-1 and J is TRBJ2-3; the TRBD2 assignment by TCRdb is unverifiable without DNA. Germline lookup yields CDR1 SQVTM and CDR2 ANQGSEA. The CDR3 sequence is 16 residues long. The chain's CDR3 is CSVEERTSGPTDTQYF.

The chain is built from TRBV7-8 and TRBJ1-2; without DNA, the TCRdb call of TRBD1 cannot be checked. The CDR3 consists of 17 residues. Germline V gives CDR1 SGHVS, CDR2 FQNEAQ. CDR3 loop: CASSQGGQGPANYGYTF.